The 10 T cell receptor beta chains below all came from one sample that was sequenced in a study of T cell repertoires in cytomegalovirus infection. TCRdb recomputed calls from the reads with MiXCR, one row per CDR3 protein. The data contain nearly 450,000 distinct CDR3 sequences, about 33% of them singletons. Sample: PBMCs. These receptors came from a human donor in good health (CMV status not recorded). Some clones in this sample may be carry-over from other donors' samples.

This clonotype was recorded at least ten times. This chain joins TRBV7-2 and TRBJ2-3, with 9 bases aligning to TRBD2. The CDR3 is 16 residues long. V shed 2 bases, J shed 3 bases, and the junction held 6 bases outside the gene matches. CDR1 and CDR2 (germline): SGHTA, FQGNSA. Here the CDR3 reads CASSLPAGGPTDTQYF. For the CDR3, the DNA is TGTGCCAGCAGCTTACCGGCGGGGGGGCCAACAGATACGCAGTATTTT.

The sample holds a few counts of this clonotype. The chain carries TRBV7-9 and TRBJ1-2, with unresolved D. Germline loops: CDR1 SEHNR, CDR2 FQNEAQ (reference sequence). Trimming left V 1 base short and J 8 bases short, with 11 bases between. The CDR3 length is 13 residues. The CDR3 bases are TGTGCCAGCAGCTTAGGCCCCAGTTGGGGCTACACCTTC. Translating it yields CASSLGPSWGYTF.

This clonotype was seen a handful of times. The rearrangement links TRBV11-2 to TRBJ1-3, with D tentatively TRBD1 (5 bases). The CDR3 extends over 16 amino acids. V dropped 5 bases and J dropped 1 base, with 15 bases sitting between them. The germline V gene encodes CDR1 SGHAT and CDR2 FQNNGV. The CDR3 reads CASSRFPGISGNTIYF. Written as DNA, the CDR3 is TGTGCCAGCAGCAGGTTCCCAGGGATTTCTGGAAACACCATATATTTT.

A remark on this clonotype: One junction end does not reproduce the germline sequence, and a read error may be involved. This CDR3 is CANSYGDWTEAFF. CDR3 nucleotides: TGTGCCAACAGTTACGGGGATTGGACTGAAGCTTTCTTT. The V and J genes are TRBV6-5 and TRBJ1-1; D gene ambiguous. This CDR3 comprises 13 residues. Germline V gene lookup returns CDR1 MNHEY and CDR2 SVGAGI.

This chain links TRBV9 with TRBJ2-3, with a tentative D call TRBD1 (5 bases). Trimming pared 4 bases from V and 2 bases from J, leaving 20 bases between. The CDR3 is 17 residues long. CDR1 is SGDLS, CDR2 YYNGEE, per germline. Here the CDR3 DNA reads TGTGCCAGCAGCCCCTTGATAGGGGCGGACCTCACAGATACGCAGTATTTT. Translation gives CASSPLIGADLTDTQYF.

This clonotype was seen many times. J is TRBJ1-5 and V is TRBV7-2; tentatively, D is TRBD1 (5 bases). With 5 bases removed from V and 7 bases from J, the gap between germline ends came to 18 bases. CDR1 and CDR2 (germline): SGHTA, FQGNSA. The CDR3 totals 15 residues. The CDR3 loop reads CASSPSGQGGQPQHF. The CDR3 region has the DNA TGTGCCAGCAGCCCCTCCGGGCAGGGAGGGCAGCCCCAGCATTTT.

This clonotype came up a few times. This sequence joins TRBV14 and TRBJ1-5; D not certain. Trimming cost V 4 bases and J 16 bases, with 11 bases left between them. The V gene's germline CDR1 is SGHDN and CDR2 FVKESK. This CDR3 region has 10 residues. The CDR3 DNA reads as TGTGCCAGCAGCCGGCCTCTCGGACATTTT. This sequence encodes CASSRPLGHF.

The rearrangement uses TRBV6-5 and TRBJ2-3; D not certain. The V gene's germline CDR1 is MNHEY and CDR2 SVGAGI. The V end lost 5 bases, the J end lost 2 bases, and 11 bases lay between the germline ends. The CDR3 runs to 14 residues. CDR3 protein: CASSLQPYTDTQYF. The DNA for the CDR3 is TGTGCCAGCAGTCTGCAGCCCTACACAGATACGCAGTATTTT.

This clonotype occurred many times. The chain carries TRBV12-3 or TRBV12-4 and TRBJ1-1, with D possibly matching TRBD1 (6 bases). V was shortened by 4 bases and J by 1 base, with 10 bases between the two germline ends. This CDR3 has 14 residues. DNA for the CDR3: TGTGCCAGCAGTTCCTGGGACAAGAACACTGAAGCTTTCTTT. Translated: CASSSWDKNTEAFF.

This clonotype was observed a handful of times. The V gene is TRBV29-1, the J gene TRBJ2-6, with TRBD1 matching 9 bases. CDR3 length equals 16 residues. Germline V CDR1 and CDR2: SQVTM, ANQGSEA. V shed 4 bases and J 0 bases; nucleotides not matched to a gene: 4. The CDR3 reads CSVGDRDLSGANVLTF. The CDR3 nucleotides read TGCAGCGTTGGGGACAGGGACCTCTCTGGGGCCAACGTCCTGACTTTC.